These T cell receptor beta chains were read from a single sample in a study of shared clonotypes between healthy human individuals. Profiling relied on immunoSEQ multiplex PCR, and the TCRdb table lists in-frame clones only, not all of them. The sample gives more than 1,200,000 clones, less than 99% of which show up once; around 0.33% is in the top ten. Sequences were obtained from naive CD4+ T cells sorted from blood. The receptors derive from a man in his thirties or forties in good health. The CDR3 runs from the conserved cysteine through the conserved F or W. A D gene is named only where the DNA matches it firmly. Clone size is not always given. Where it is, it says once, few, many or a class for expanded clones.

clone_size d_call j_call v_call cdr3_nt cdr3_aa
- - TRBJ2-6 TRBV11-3 TGTGCCAGCAGCAAGACGGCATCTCGACAAAGTCGGGCCAATGTCCTGACTTTC CASSKTASRQSRANVLTF
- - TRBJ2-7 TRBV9 TGTGCCAGCAGCGGCAGGGGGGCCTACGAGCAGTACTTC CASSGRGAYEQYF
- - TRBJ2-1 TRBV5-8 TGTGCCAGCAGCCTCCCGACCGGAGAGCAGTTCTTC CASSLPTGEQFF
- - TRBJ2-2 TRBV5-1 TGCGCCAGCAGTGGACAAGGGTACACCGGGGAGCTGTTTTTT CASSGQGYTGELFF
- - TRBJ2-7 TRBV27 TGTGCCAGCAGTTTATCCTCTACTCCTCGCTACGAGCAGTACTTC CASSLSSTPRYEQYF
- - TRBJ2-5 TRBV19 TGTGCCAGTAGTATAGCAATCCGAGGCGCCCAAGAGACCCAGTACTTC CASSIAIRGAQETQYF
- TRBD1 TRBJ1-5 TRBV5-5 TGTGCCAGCAGCACCTCAGGGGGATCTACCAATCAGCCCCAGCATTTT CASSTSGGSTNQPQHF
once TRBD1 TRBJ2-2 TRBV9 TGTGCCAGCAGCGCCGGAACTAGACAGGGGGCGTTTCATCACGGGGAGCTGTTTTTT CASSAGTRQGAFHHGELFF
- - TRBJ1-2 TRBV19 TGTGCCAGTAGTATTTCCAGGACTAACTATGGCTACACCTTC CASSISRTNYGYTF
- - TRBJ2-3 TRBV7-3 TGTGCCAGCAGCACCGGGGCATCGGGGGCCCGCACAGATACGCAGTATTTT CASSTGASGARTDTQYF
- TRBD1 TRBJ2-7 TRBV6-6 TGTGCCAGCAGTAACAGGGGTAGGAACGAGCAGTACTTC CASSNRGRNEQYF
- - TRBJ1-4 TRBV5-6 TGTGCCAGCAGCTTGCGGACGAATAATGAAAAACTGTTTTTT CASSLRTNNEKLFF
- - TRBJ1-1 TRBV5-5 TGTGCCAGCAGTTGGGGACTTTTTGGGAACACTGAAGCTTTCTTT CASSWGLFGNTEAFF
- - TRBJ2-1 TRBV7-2 TGTGCCAGCAGCGAACTAGGGAACTCCTACAATGAGCAGTTCTTC CASSELGNSYNEQFF